This TCR beta chain was identified during a study of lymphopenia after photon versus proton radiotherapy. Clones were read by immunoSEQ multiplex PCR, and TCRdb kept only the in-frame ones, dropping some. In the table there are approximately 170,000 clones, about 85% of which are singletons. The sample here was peripheral blood, taken from a patient treated with photon-based radiotherapy. This sequence was found in a man in his forties or fifties with gastric cancer.

In nucleotides, the CDR3 is TGCGCCAGCAGCCCAGGGGACAGGGCTCGGGGCGGGGAGCTGTTTTTT. It encodes CASSPGDRARGGELFF. The chain recombines TRBV5-1 with TRBJ2-2; TRBD1 aligns across 9 bases. The CDR3 loop spans 16 amino acids. The junction had 11 bases not matched to a gene; V was cut back by 4 bases and J by 7 bases. In germline, CDR1 is SGHRS, CDR2 YFSETQ.